A single sample gave rise to the 9 T cell receptor beta chains below, sequenced in a study of blood T cells in healthy people across ages. It was with a sample-barcoded 5' primer and a J-beta primer mix that a second PCR of roughly 7 to 12 cycles was run. Via MiXCR, TCRdb re-called the 5' RACE reads, giving one row per CDR3 protein. Of some 920,000 distinct CDR3 sequences listed, roughly 50% were seen once; the top ten hold 20% to 25%. The sample was blood. Source of these receptors: a woman aged 60 to 75 in good health.

This chain joins TRBV24-1 and TRBJ2-5; D unclear. Per the germline V gene, CDR1 is KGHDR and CDR2 is SFDVKD. This CDR3 spans 16 amino acids. Deletions cut 4 bases from V and 4 bases from J, with 18 bases between. Written as DNA, the CDR3 is TGTGCCACCAGTGACAGAGGTTCGGCCTTAACAGAGACCCAGTACTTC. Amino acid sequence: CATSDRGSALTETQYF.

This clonotype was counted only a few times. The chain combines TRBV20-1 with TRBJ1-6, with TRBD1 matching 9 bases. The CDR3 has 15 residues. Per germline, CDR1 DFQATT and CDR2 SNEGSKA (reference sequence). V shed 3 bases, J shed 6 bases, and the junction held 6 bases outside the gene matches. CDR3 sequence: CSASPRTGANSPLHF. The CDR3 nucleotides are TGCAGTGCTAGTCCCCGGACAGGGGCTAATTCACCCCTCCACTTT.

J is TRBJ2-1 and V is TRBV3-1; 9 nucleotides match TRBD1. V dropped 5 bases and J dropped 8; count of bases not matched to a gene: 10. Germline loops: CDR1 LGHDT, CDR2 YNNKEL (reference sequence). This CDR3 has 15 residues. CDR3 sequence reads: CASSTRGQGLDEQFF. Here the CDR3 DNA reads TGTGCCAGCAGCACACGGGGACAGGGCCTCGATGAGCAGTTCTTC.

This chain links TRBV20-1 with TRBJ2-7; 9 bases are shared with TRBD1. Unmatched junction bases numbered 8, after V lost 3 bases and J lost 5 bases. Germline V gene lookup returns CDR1 DFQATT and CDR2 SNEGSKA (reference sequence). This CDR3 is 14 amino acids long. The CDR3 spells CSARVGTGFNEQYF. CDR3 nucleotides: TGCAGTGCTAGGGTCGGGACAGGGTTCAACGAGCAGTACTTC.

The chain couples TRBV7-9 to TRBJ2-7, with D possibly being TRBD1 (6 bases). Germline CDR1 SEHNR, CDR2 FQNEAQ (reference sequence). The CDR3 loop spans 16 amino acids. Trimming left V 4 bases short and J 7 bases short, with 23 bases between. As DNA, the CDR3 is TGTGCCAGCAGCTCCAATCTTAACAGGGTCCGCAATGAGCAGTACTTC. Encoded protein: CASSSNLNRVRNEQYF.

The sample holds a few counts of this clonotype. This rearrangement joins TRBV5-1 to TRBJ2-1; possibly TRBD2 for D (6 bases). From germline, CDR1 is SGHRS and CDR2 YFSETQ. The CDR3 has 13 amino acids. Trimming removed 2 bases at V and 5 bases at J, with 8 bases between. The CDR3 coding sequence is TGCGCCAGCAGCTTCGGACTAAACAATGAGCAGTTCTTC. This translates into CASSFGLNNEQFF.

V and J are TRBV6-2 or TRBV6-3 and TRBJ2-5; D perhaps matches TRBD2 (6 bases). Per germline, CDR1 MNHEY and CDR2 SVGEGT. The CDR3 runs to 16 residues. Between the trimmed V and J ends, which lost 0 bases and 5 bases, there was a span of 16 bases. DNA for the CDR3: TGTGCCAGCAGTTACTCGCGGACGGAGGGAATGGAGACCCAGTACTTC. Translation: CASSYSRTEGMETQYF.

This chain links TRBV20-1 with TRBJ2-1; 7 nucleotides align to TRBD1. From germline, CDR1 is DFQATT and CDR2 SNEGSKA (reference sequence). V gave up 5 bases and J gave up 0 bases; unmatched junction bases: 4. The CDR3 has 14 amino acids. The CDR3 DNA follows: TGCAGTGCTGTACAGGGGAGCTCCTACAATGAGCAGTTCTTC. Translated: CSAVQGSSYNEQFF.

The DNA for the CDR3 is TGTGCCAGCAGCTTATGGGCCCGAAGGGCTAGCGGGAGTGATACAGCCAAAAACATTCAGTACTTC. Its protein is CASSLWARRASGSDTAKNIQYF. V usage is TRBV5-6 and J usage is TRBJ2-4; 10 bases line up with TRBD2. The CDR3 loop spans 22 amino acids. J lost 0 bases, V lost 2 bases, and 20 bases had no gene match. Germline V gene data show CDR1 as SGHDT and CDR2 as YYEEEE.